What follows are 10 T cell receptor beta chains derived from one specimen sequenced in a study of shared clonotypes between healthy human individuals. The table came from immunoSEQ multiplex PCR; TCRdb's copy has only in-frame clones and leaves some out. The sample comprises 1,500,000 or so clones, roughly 96% of which are singletons, and more than 0.9% rests with the top ten. The sequenced sample was naive CD4+ T cells sorted from blood. Subset: CD45RA+ positively selected. These receptors were collected from a man aged 25 to 40 in good health.

The chain recombines TRBV7-9 with TRBJ1-4; tentatively, D is TRBD1 (5 bases). Germline values: CDR1 SEHNR, CDR2 FQNEAQ (reference sequence). V was shortened by 5 bases and J by 0 bases, with 16 bases between the two germline ends. This CDR3 region has 17 residues. The CDR3, as DNA: TGTGCCAGCAGCCGACGACAGAGCGATACAACTAATGAAAAACTGTTTTTT. Translation: CASSRRQSDTTNEKLFF.

A note on this clone: Other DNA sequences in this specimen translate into the identical CDR3. V gene TRBV5-1 combines with J gene TRBJ1-5, with TRBD1 matching over 8 bases. This CDR3 is 14 amino acids long. Trimming took 4 bases from V and 5 from J; bases not matched to a gene: 5. Germline CDR1 SGHRS, CDR2 YFSETQ. In nucleotides, the CDR3 is TGCGCCAGCAGCCCGGGGACAGGCCATCAGCCCCAGCATTTT. Protein: CASSPGTGHQPQHF.

The chain combines TRBV7-2 with TRBJ1-2; TRBD1 agrees at 7 bases. The length of the CDR3 is 14 residues. V trimming: 5 bases; J trimming: 4 bases; junction bases outside the gene matches: 7. From germline, CDR1 is SGHTA and CDR2 FQGNSA. DNA for the CDR3: TGTGCCAGCAGCGGTCCGGGACAGCTCTATGGCTACACCTTC. Residues: CASSGPGQLYGYTF.

On this clone: Other DNA sequences in the sample encode the same CDR3. J is TRBJ2-5 and V is TRBV5-1; D remains unclear. Trimming removed 2 bases from V and 1 base from J, with 9 bases in between. The germline CDR1 and CDR2 sequences are SGHRS and YFSETQ. CDR3 length: 14 amino acids. CDR3 nucleotides: TGCGCCAGCAGCTTAGGCTTACTCCAAGAGACCCAGTACTTC. Encoded protein: CASSLGLLQETQYF.

The rearrangement uses TRBV25-1 and TRBJ2-2; D uncertain. Germline loops: CDR1 MGHDK, CDR2 SYGVNS. V dropped 6 bases and J dropped 2 bases, with 4 bases sitting between them. The CDR3 has 12 amino acids. DNA of the CDR3: TGTGCCAGCAGGGGAAACACCGGGGAGCTGTTTTTT. The encoded protein is CASRGNTGELFF.

The chain combines TRBV5-1 with TRBJ1-3; possibly TRBD1 for D (6 bases). The CDR3 extends over 15 amino acids. The germline gives CDR1 SGHRS, CDR2 YFSETQ. V gave up 2 bases and J gave up 1 base, with 10 bases separating them. In nucleotides, the CDR3 is TGCGCCAGCAGCTTCAACAGGGATTCTGGAAACACCATATATTTT. This encodes CASSFNRDSGNTIYF.

The chain is built from TRBV2 and TRBJ2-5; D ambiguous. This CDR3 is built from 14 residues. The germline gives CDR1 SNHLY, CDR2 FYNNEI. V was shortened by 3 bases and J by 7 bases, with 15 bases between the two germline ends. CDR3 loop: CASSDGLDSGTQYF. The CDR3 DNA is TGTGCCAGCAGTGATGGTCTCGACTCGGGGACCCAGTACTTC.

This rearrangement joins TRBV28 to TRBJ2-4; either TRBD1 or TRBD2 may fit D (5 bases each). Between the trimmed V and J ends, which lost 7 bases and 1 base, there was a span of 14 bases. Germline CDR1 MDHEN, CDR2 SYDVKM. The CDR3 loop spans 15 amino acids. This CDR3 is CASTLGGVAKNIQYF. CDR3 sequence (DNA): TGTGCCAGCACCCTTGGGGGAGTTGCCAAAAACATTCAGTACTTC.

The rearrangement uses TRBV5-6 and TRBJ2-7; possible D gene TRBD1, 5 bases. The CDR3 contains 12 residues. Between the trimmed V and J ends, which lost 3 bases and 3 bases, there was a span of 7 bases. Germline loops: CDR1 SGHDT, CDR2 YYEEEE. CDR3 sequence: CASSSGNYEQYF. In nucleotides, the CDR3 is TGTGCCAGCAGCTCAGGGAACTACGAGCAGTACTTC.

CDR3 coding DNA: TGTGCCAGCAGCTTACGGGTTTCTGTTGAAGCTTTCTTT. Its protein is CASSLRVSVEAFF. The chain has TRBV7-2 and TRBJ1-1; D ambiguous. The CDR3 is made up of 13 amino acids. The germline CDR1 and CDR2 sequences are SGHTA and FQGNSA. V was shortened by 2 bases and J by 7 bases, with 11 bases between the two germline ends. The complete variable domain, with remaining parts taken from reference TRBV7-2 and TRBJ1-1, reads GAGVSQSPSNKVTEKGKDVELRCDPISGHTALYWYRQSLGQGLEFLIYFQGNSAPDKSGLPSDRFSAERTGGSVSTLTIQRTQQEDSAVYLCASSLRVSVEAFFGQGTRLTVV.